Following are 30 T cell receptor beta chains from one sample sequenced in a study of T cell responses to AZD1222 COVID-19 vaccine. The method was immunoSEQ multiplex PCR; TCRdb's version includes in-frame clones alone and lacks a portion of them. The repertoire holds more than 95,000 clones, with roughly 88% as singletons. The input for sequencing was peripheral blood, taken 28 days after the second AZD1222 dose. The receptors stem from an adult who received the AZD1222 COVID-19 vaccine.

The chain recombines TRBV28 with TRBJ2-1; D unclear. In germline, CDR1 is MDHEN, CDR2 SYDVKM. The CDR3 is made up of 14 amino acids. V was clipped by 7 bases and J by 1 base, with 11 bases between them. The CDR3 DNA reads TGTGCCAGCATGAGCCTGGGGTCCTACAATGAGCAGTTCTTC. Its protein is CASMSLGSYNEQFF.

The chain combines TRBV9 with TRBJ1-1; D is uncertain. The CDR3 has 13 residues. CDR1 is SGDLS, CDR2 YYNGEE, per germline. Trimming stripped 6 bases from V and 5 bases from J, with 14 bases between. The CDR3 nucleotides are TGTGCCAGCAACCCACGGGAGGGAACTGAAGCTTTCTTT. It is translated as CASNPREGTEAFF.

This chain uses TRBV6-2 or TRBV6-3 with TRBJ1-4; D gene unclear. The V end was cut by 5 bases, the J end by 8 bases, with 18 bases between. Germline V CDR1 and CDR2: MNHEY, SVGEGT. This CDR3 contains 15 residues. The CDR3 region has the DNA TGTGCCAGCAGTAGTACACCGGAAGGAGGGGAAAAACTGTTTTTT. Encoded protein: CASSSTPEGGEKLFF.

This rearrangement joins TRBV6-2 or TRBV6-3 to TRBJ2-6; maybe TRBD1 (6 bases). CDR1 is MNHEY and CDR2 is SVGEGT in the germline V gene. Trimming stripped 2 bases from V and 0 bases from J, with 14 bases between. The CDR3 extends over 18 amino acids. In DNA form, the CDR3 reads TGTGCCAGCAGTTACGGGCCAGGGGTGTACTCTGGGGCCAACGTCCTGACTTTC. It yields the protein CASSYGPGVYSGANVLTF.

The chain employs TRBV24-1 and TRBJ1-2, with 9 bases fitting TRBD1. The CDR3 covers 16 residues. The germline gives CDR1 KGHDR, CDR2 SFDVKD. The ends lost 3 bases at V and 4 bases at J; junction bases unmatched: 8. The CDR3 DNA is TGTGCCACCAGTGATAATTGGGGACAGGGCCCCTATGGCTACACCTTC. Translating gives CATSDNWGQGPYGYTF.

The J gene is TRBJ2-2, the V gene TRBV4-3; D unclear. Germline V gene data show CDR1 as LGHNA and CDR2 as YSLEER. The CDR3 runs 16 residues. V lost 4 bases to trimming and J lost 4 bases, with 16 bases between them. The CDR3 here is CASSPEIGRITGELFF. As DNA, the CDR3 is TGCGCCAGCAGCCCGGAGATAGGCAGAATCACCGGGGAGCTGTTTTTT.

This clone was counted between two and nine times. Other nucleotide sequences in the sample specify the same CDR3. The rearrangement uses TRBV6-5 and TRBJ2-2; D is perhaps TRBD2 (5 bases). CDR1 and CDR2 (germline): MNHEY, SVGAGI. With 2 bases removed from V and 5 bases from J, the gap between germline ends came to 9 bases. The CDR3 covers 14 residues. The CDR3 DNA reads TGTGCCAGCAGTTACGACTCGGGGACCGGGGAGCTGTTTTTT. Translation gives CASSYDSGTGELFF.

The J gene is TRBJ1-6, the V gene TRBV5-4, with a tentative D call TRBD1 (5 bases). From germline, CDR1 is SGHNT and CDR2 YYREEE (reference sequence). The CDR3 runs to 15 residues. The ends were cut back, 1 base at V and 7 bases at J, with 12 bases in the middle. CDR3 sequence reads: CASSLPGRGNSPLHF. The CDR3 DNA reads as TGTGCCAGCAGCTTGCCGGGACGGGGAAATTCACCCCTCCACTTT.

The CDR3 nucleotides are TGTGCCAGCACCATGGGACTAGCGGGGTCTTGGGATACGCAGTATTTT. The encoded protein is CASTMGLAGSWDTQYF. The chain employs TRBV27 and TRBJ2-3, with TRBD2 matching over 13 bases. The germline CDR1 and CDR2 sequences are MNHEY and SMNVEV (reference sequence). CDR3 length: 16 residues. V dropped 7 bases and J dropped 6; count of bases not matched to a gene: 10.

The chain combines TRBV28 with TRBJ2-7; D is ambiguous. There are 10 residues in the CDR3. Germline CDR1 MDHEN, CDR2 SYDVKM. CDR3 region: CDHIFYEQYF. In DNA form, the CDR3 reads TGTGATCATATTTTCTACGAGCAGTACTTC.

J is TRBJ1-2 and V is TRBV6-8; D is ambiguous. From germline, CDR1 is MNHGY and CDR2 SAAAGT. This CDR3 is built from 12 residues. V lost 4 bases to trimming and J lost 5 bases, with 8 bases between them. The CDR3 spells CASSSRAYGYTF. The CDR3, as DNA: TGTGCCAGCAGTTCCCGAGCTTATGGCTACACCTTC.

The chain has TRBV7-2 and TRBJ1-6; D uncertain. CDR1 is SGHTA and CDR2 is FQGNSA in the germline V gene. The CDR3 extends over 15 amino acids. The germline V and J ends were trimmed by 5 bases and 5 bases, with 13 bases remaining between them. The CDR3 sequence is CASSAHAPDNSPLHF. Here the CDR3 DNA reads TGTGCCAGCAGCGCCCATGCGCCGGATAATTCACCCCTCCACTTT.

V is TRBV4-1 and J is TRBJ1-4, with D perhaps matching TRBD1 (6 bases). V lost 4 bases to trimming and J lost 0 bases, with 12 bases between them. Germline V CDR1 and CDR2: MGHRA, YSYEKL. The CDR3 totals 16 residues. CDR3 protein: CASSLRTAATNEKLFF. The CDR3 DNA is TGCGCCAGCAGCCTTCGGACAGCCGCAACTAATGAAAAACTGTTTTTT.

The gene calls are TRBV7-3 and TRBJ2-2, with D possibly TRBD2 on 5 matching bases. V was cut by 1 base and J by 5 bases, with 8 bases left in between. Looked up from germline, CDR1 is SGHTA and CDR2 is FQGTGA. The length of the CDR3 is 14 residues. The CDR3 nucleotides read TGTGCCAGCAGCTTAATCCGGGGAACCGGGGAGCTGTTTTTT. Translating gives CASSLIRGTGELFF.

This clone has just a few counts. V is TRBV19 and J is TRBJ1-5; D is unclear. The CDR3 spans 15 residues. Germline CDR1 is LNHDA and CDR2 is SQIVND (reference sequence). Trimming took off 8 bases at V and 2 bases at J, with 16 bases between the two ends. The CDR3 DNA follows: TGTGCCAGTCAGACTCCTGGGTCGCGCAATCAGCCCCAGCATTTT. Its protein is CASQTPGSRNQPQHF.

The CDR3 sequence is CASSQDGTGGGDTQYF. For the CDR3, the DNA is TGCGCCAGCAGCCAAGATGGGACAGGGGGCGGCGATACGCAGTATTTT. This rearrangement joins TRBV4-3 to TRBJ2-3; 12 bases agree with TRBD1. Germline CDR1 reads LGHNA; CDR2 reads YSLEER. The CDR3 has 16 amino acids. With V trimmed by 0 bases and J by 6 bases, 4 bases remained unmatched.

This chain joins TRBV11-2 and TRBJ1-3; D perhaps matches TRBD1 (6 bases). CDR3 length: 17 residues. The germline V and J ends were trimmed by 5 bases and 0 bases, with 17 bases remaining between them. From germline, CDR1 is SGHAT and CDR2 FQNNGV. The CDR3 reads CASSLRGEGHSGNTIYF. CDR3 nucleotides: TGTGCCAGCAGCCTCCGGGGCGAGGGACACTCTGGAAACACCATATATTTT.

The chain is built from TRBV7-2 and TRBJ1-2; no reliable D call. Germline CDR1 and CDR2: SGHTA and FQGNSA. With 5 bases removed from V and 8 bases from J, the gap between germline ends came to 15 bases. CDR3 length equals 13 residues. The CDR3 protein is CASSANGGRGYTF. CDR3 DNA sequence: TGTGCCAGCAGCGCGAATGGCGGCCGGGGCTACACCTTC.

V gene TRBV5-1 combines with J gene TRBJ2-5; weak D call: TRBD1 (6 bases). The CDR3 loop spans 14 amino acids. The ends were cut back, 2 bases at V and 5 bases at J, with 13 bases in the middle. Germline V gene sequence: CDR1 SGHRS, CDR2 YFSETQ. Written as DNA, the CDR3 is TGCGCCAGCAGCTTCCTGGGGGCGGATGAGACCCAGTACTTC. Amino acid sequence: CASSFLGADETQYF.

V usage is TRBV2 and J usage is TRBJ1-1; D is ambiguous. V lost 8 bases and J 0 bases, leaving 10 bases between the germline ends. This CDR3 has 13 residues. Germline V lookup: CDR1 SNHLY, CDR2 FYNNEI. The CDR3 region is CASASTVNTEAFF. The CDR3 DNA reads as TGTGCCAGCGCTTCAACGGTGAACACTGAAGCTTTCTTT.

The V gene is TRBV5-1, the J gene TRBJ1-1, with D possibly TRBD1 on 6 matching bases. Looked up from germline, CDR1 is SGHRS and CDR2 is YFSETQ. The CDR3 sequence is 15 residues long. V was trimmed by 1 base and J by 11 bases, leaving 21 bases between them. The CDR3 is CASSLRGQESSTAFF. For the CDR3, the DNA is TGCGCCAGCAGCTTGCGGGGACAAGAATCTAGTACGGCTTTCTTT. Supplemented by reference TRBV5-1 and TRBJ1-1, the full variable domain reads KAGVTQTPRYLIKTRGQQVTLSCSPISGHRSVSWYQQTPGQGLQFLFEYFSETQRNKGNFPGRFSGRQFSNSRSEMNVSTLELGDSALYLCASSLRGQESSTAFFGQGTRLTVV.

This clone showed up just a few times. V is TRBV27 and J is TRBJ2-1, with 7 bases identical to TRBD1. CDR1 MNHEY and CDR2 SMNVEV come from the germline V gene (reference sequence). This CDR3 has 14 amino acids. With 2 bases clipped from V and 9 bases from J, the junction kept 7 bases outside the gene matches. CDR3 coding DNA: TGTGCCAGCAGTTTAAGTACAGGGGTCTCTGAGCAGTTCTTC. Amino acids: CASSLSTGVSEQFF.

This clone was recorded only once. The chain uses TRBV7-8 and TRBJ2-7; TRBD1 matches 7 bases. This CDR3 is built from 16 residues. The ends lost 1 base at V and 3 bases at J; junction bases unmatched: 9. Germline V lookup: CDR1 SGHVS, CDR2 FQNEAQ. CDR3 sequence reads: CASSLGPGTAVYEQYF. CDR3 DNA: TGTGCCAGCAGCTTAGGTCCCGGGACAGCGGTCTACGAGCAGTACTTC.

The V and J genes are TRBV7-8 and TRBJ2-2; the D is unclear. CDR3 size: 13 residues. V was clipped by 5 bases and J by 7 bases, with 11 bases between them. Germline lookup yields CDR1 SGHVS and CDR2 FQNEAQ. The CDR3 nucleotides are TGTGCCAGCAGCCTAGAATTCGTCGGGGAGCTGTTTTTT. It yields the protein CASSLEFVGELFF.

The V gene is TRBV6-5, the J gene TRBJ1-1; TRBD1 is a possible D gene (5 bases). Germline values: CDR1 MNHEY, CDR2 SVGAGI. V was clipped by 5 bases and J by 1 base, with 14 bases between them. The CDR3 consists of 15 residues. DNA for the CDR3: TGTGCCAGCAGTCTCGGGGGGGGAGGGAACACTGAAGCTTTCTTT. It translates to CASSLGGGGNTEAFF.

The chain joins TRBV5-1 to TRBJ2-2; D perhaps matches TRBD2 (5 bases). The CDR3 length is 14 residues. In germline, CDR1 is SGHRS, CDR2 YFSETQ. V was pared by 4 bases and J by 4 bases, with 11 bases between. CDR3 loop: CASSGERSTGELFF. The CDR3 region has the DNA TGCGCCAGCAGCGGGGAGCGCTCCACCGGGGAGCTGTTTTTT.

The V gene is TRBV11-2, the J gene TRBJ2-7; possibly TRBD1 for D (5 bases). The V gene lost 4 bases and the J gene lost 1 base, with 14 bases spanning the gap. CDR1 and CDR2 from the germline V gene are SGHAT and FQNNGV. The CDR3 loop spans 15 amino acids. In DNA, the CDR3 is TGTGCCAGCAGCTCCATCCGGGCAGGGTCCTACGAGCAGTACTTC. Its protein product is CASSSIRAGSYEQYF. Variable domain in full (rest from reference TRBV11-2 and TRBJ2-7): EAGVAQSPRYKIIEKRQSVAFWCNPISGHATLYWYQQILGQGPKLLIQFQNNGVVDDSQLPKDRFSAERLKGVDSTLKIQPAKLEDSAVYLCASSSIRAGSYEQYFGPGTRLTVT.

This clone was detected only a few times. Here the CDR3 reads CASSLGAFYSNQPQHF. The CDR3, as DNA: TGTGCCAGCAGCTTGGGCGCCTTTTATAGCAATCAGCCCCAGCATTTT. The chain joins TRBV5-4 to TRBJ1-5; no definite D call. CDR3 length equals 16 residues. Germline V gene lookup returns CDR1 SGHNT and CDR2 YYREEE (reference sequence). V was pared by 0 bases and J by 0 bases, with 10 bases between.

V and J are TRBV19 and TRBJ1-5, with no clear D. This CDR3 is 16 amino acids long. Trimming pared 8 bases from V and 1 base from J, leaving 18 bases between. Per germline, CDR1 LNHDA and CDR2 SQIVND (reference sequence). The CDR3 protein is CASSQSGLGSNQPQHF. CDR3 DNA: TGTGCCAGTTCCCAAAGTGGACTGGGAAGCAATCAGCCCCAGCATTTT.

The chain is built from TRBV10-3 and TRBJ1-1; D remains ambiguous. Trimming cost V 0 bases and J 5 bases, with 10 bases left between them. The germline CDR1 and CDR2 sequences are ENHRY and SYGVKD. The CDR3 is 14 residues long. Here the CDR3 reads CAISESRASTEAFF. The CDR3 bases are TGTGCCATCAGTGAGTCGAGGGCCTCGACTGAAGCTTTCTTT.